Below, 22 T cell receptor beta chains from the same sample are listed, as sequenced in a study of early T cells in non-severe SARS-CoV-2 infection. Each CDR3 protein gets one entry after TCRdb re-called the 5' RACE reads with MiXCR. The profile covers 90,000 to 120,000 distinct CDR3 sequences, with 11% appearing a single time and roughly 8% taken by the ten largest. The sequenced material came from whole blood. These receptor sequences come from an adult who was a healthcare worker with PCR-confirmed SARS-CoV-2 infection or an uninfected control (not recorded which).

This clonotype has only one observation. In DNA form, the CDR3 reads TGTGCCAGCAGCTTCAGGGGGAACAGATACGAGCAGTACTTC. Its translation is CASSFRGNRYEQYF. The chain combines TRBV7-9 with TRBJ2-7; the match to TRBD1 covers 7 bases. J gave up 4 bases and V 3 bases, and 6 bases lay outside the gene matches. There are 14 residues in the CDR3. The germline gives CDR1 SEHNR, CDR2 FQNEAQ (reference sequence).

The rearrangement links TRBV7-3 to TRBJ1-6; TRBD1 might be the D (5 bases). Germline V CDR1 and CDR2: SGHTA, FQGTGA. The CDR3 runs to 14 residues. Trimming removed 4 bases at V and 6 bases at J, with 10 bases between. The CDR3 sequence is CASSSGTPNSPLHF. The DNA for the CDR3 is TGTGCCAGCAGCTCCGGGACTCCTAATTCACCCCTCCACTTT.

V is TRBV10-1 and J is TRBJ2-1, with D tentatively TRBD1 (5 bases). The germline V gene encodes CDR1 WNHNN and CDR2 SYGVQD (reference sequence). V lost 10 bases and J lost 4, with 14 bases in between. The CDR3 spans 13 residues. CDR3 DNA: TGCGCCACGCCCGACAGCTTATACAATGAGCAGTTCTTC. This sequence encodes CATPDSLYNEQFF.

This clonotype was seen many times. This sequence joins TRBV27 and TRBJ2-7; 11 nucleotides align to TRBD2. The CDR3 length is 15 residues. Germline V gene data show CDR1 as MNHEY and CDR2 as SMNVEV (reference sequence). V was pared by 8 bases and J by 3 bases, with 9 bases of the junction left unmatched. CDR3 region: CASRAYSGRGYEQYF. The DNA for the CDR3 is TGTGCCAGCCGGGCCTATAGCGGGAGGGGCTACGAGCAGTACTTC.

At least ten counts were recorded for this clonotype. The V call is TRBV6-6, the J call TRBJ1-5, with D hard to call. V was pared by 3 bases and J by 2 bases, with 8 bases between. Germline V gives CDR1 MNHNY, CDR2 SVGAGI (reference sequence). The CDR3 contains 14 residues. CDR3 sequence: CASSYVAGNQPQHF. DNA for the CDR3: TGTGCCAGCAGTTATGTGGCGGGCAATCAGCCCCAGCATTTT.

This clonotype was observed at least ten times. V and J are TRBV5-1 and TRBJ2-3; tentatively, D is TRBD2 (5 bases). V was cut by 4 bases and J by 6 bases, with 18 bases left in between. Germline V gene data show CDR1 as SGHRS and CDR2 as YFSETQ. The CDR3 totals 15 residues. The CDR3 sequence is CASSTGLPARDTQYF. The DNA of the CDR3 is TGCGCCAGCAGCACCGGACTTCCAGCCCGCGATACGCAGTATTTT.

This clonotype was counted between two and nine times. The J gene is TRBJ2-7, the V gene TRBV20-1, with D unresolved. The CDR3 length is 11 residues. V lost 1 base and J lost 5, with 6 bases in between. CDR1 and CDR2 (germline): DFQATT, SNEGSKA (reference sequence). The CDR3 spells CSARAGHEQYF. Here the CDR3 DNA reads TGCAGTGCTAGAGCCGGGCACGAGCAGTACTTC.

This clonotype was seen a few times. V usage is TRBV14 and J usage is TRBJ2-4; D is ambiguous. Trimming took 3 bases from V and 0 from J, leaving 6 bases between them. The CDR3 contains 14 residues. Germline-derived CDR1 and CDR2 are SGHDN and FVKESK. The CDR3 region is CASSHLLAKNIQYF. For the CDR3, the DNA is TGTGCCAGCAGCCATTTGCTAGCCAAAAACATTCAGTACTTC. Filled out from reference TRBV14 and TRBJ2-4, the complete variable domain reads EAGVTQFPSHSVIEKGQTVTLRCDPISGHDNLYWYRRVMGKEIKFLLHFVKESKQDESGMPNNRFLAERTGGTYSTLKVQPAELEDSGVYFCASSHLLAKNIQYFGAGTRLSVL.

At least ten counts were recorded for this clonotype. The V call is TRBV28, the J call TRBJ2-1, with D tentatively TRBD1 (6 bases). This CDR3 comprises 13 residues. Germline loops: CDR1 MDHEN, CDR2 SYDVKM. The V end lost 8 bases, the J end lost 0 bases, and 8 bases lay between the germline ends. In DNA form, the CDR3 reads TGTGCCAGCGGACAGTCCTCCTACAATGAGCAGTTCTTC. It codes for CASGQSSYNEQFF.

This clonotype showed up just a few times. V is TRBV5-1 and J is TRBJ2-1; the D call may be TRBD1 or TRBD2 (5 bases each). Germline V gene lookup returns CDR1 SGHRS and CDR2 YFSETQ. V gave up 0 bases and J gave up 7 bases, with 17 bases separating them. The CDR3 is 16 residues long. This CDR3 reads CASSLATGPNINEQFF. CDR3 DNA: TGCGCCAGCAGCTTGGCCACGGGGCCCAATATTAATGAGCAGTTCTTC.

This clonotype was recorded many times. The chain uses TRBV12-3 or TRBV12-4 and TRBJ2-1; perhaps TRBD1 as D (6 bases). V was cut by 5 bases and J by 5 bases, with 16 bases left in between. The CDR3 covers 15 residues. The CDR3 region has the DNA TGTGCCAGCAGTCGCTCGGCTACAGGGCACAATGAGCAGTTCTTC. As protein: CASSRSATGHNEQFF.

In this sample, this clonotype turned up many times. The chain joins TRBV28 to TRBJ2-1, with 8 bases fitting TRBD2. V lost 5 bases, J lost 8 bases, and 8 bases stayed unmatched. The CDR3 covers 14 residues. Germline V CDR1 and CDR2: MDHEN, SYDVKM. CDR3 amino acids: CASSPGGPGDEQFF. The CDR3, as DNA: TGTGCCAGCAGTCCGGGAGGGCCTGGGGATGAGCAGTTCTTC.

At least ten counts were recorded for this clonotype. V gene TRBV7-9 combines with J gene TRBJ2-2; a possible D gene is TRBD2 (6 bases). V was shortened by 4 bases and J by 1 base, with 22 bases between the two germline ends. The CDR3 is 19 residues long. CDR1 is SEHNR and CDR2 is FQNEAQ in the germline V gene (reference sequence). CDR3 bases: TGTGCCAGCAGCTCCCGACTCCAACTGGGCGGGATGAACACCGGGGAGCTGTTTTTT. Translating gives CASSSRLQLGGMNTGELFF.

This clonotype was recorded many times. This rearrangement joins TRBV5-4 to TRBJ2-2; a possible D gene is TRBD1 (5 bases). Germline V lookup: CDR1 SGHNT, CDR2 YYREEE (reference sequence). Trimming removed 0 bases from V and 2 bases from J, with 11 bases in between. The CDR3 sequence is 16 residues long. DNA of the CDR3: TGTGCCAGCAGCTTGGCGCCAGGGCGCAACACCGGGGAGCTGTTTTTT. Its protein product is CASSLAPGRNTGELFF.

This clonotype was seen a few times. The J gene is TRBJ2-7, the V gene TRBV4-1; D call uncertain. The CDR3 spans 15 residues. Trimming cost V 1 base and J 7 bases, with 17 bases left between them. Germline V gene sequence: CDR1 MGHRA, CDR2 YSYEKL. In DNA form, the CDR3 reads TGCGCCAGCAGCCAAGGGCTCTTTTTGGGTGGGGAGCAGTACTTC. It specifies CASSQGLFLGGEQYF.

This clonotype was detected a few times. Here the CDR3 DNA reads TGTGCCAGCAGCTTTGGAGGGAACAATGAGCAGTTCTTC. It codes for CASSFGGNNEQFF. The rearrangement uses TRBV7-9 and TRBJ2-1; maybe TRBD2 (6 bases). The V and J ends lost 3 bases and 5 bases respectively, with 8 bases between them. The CDR3 has 13 residues. Germline V gene sequence: CDR1 SEHNR, CDR2 FQNEAQ (reference sequence).

The chain recombines TRBV28 with TRBJ2-4; TRBD1 matches at 8 bases. The length of the CDR3 is 14 residues. Germline loops: CDR1 MDHEN, CDR2 SYDVKM. The V segment lost 5 bases and the J segment 11 bases; nucleotides outside the gene matches: 11. In DNA form, the CDR3 reads TGTGCCAGCAGTCTGCTGGGACAGGCACTTTTTCAGTACTTC. Residues: CASSLLGQALFQYF.

Many counts were recorded for this clonotype. The CDR3 here is CASRLQGTEAFF. The CDR3 coding sequence is TGTGCCAGCAGATTACAGGGGACTGAAGCTTTCTTT. This chain uses TRBV28 with TRBJ1-1, with 7 bases lining up with TRBD1. V trimming: 6 bases; J trimming: 5 bases; junction bases outside the gene matches: 3. This CDR3 comprises 12 residues. Germline-derived CDR1 and CDR2 are MDHEN and SYDVKM.

This clonotype was detected many times. The chain carries TRBV5-1 and TRBJ1-1, with a possible D match to TRBD1 (5 bases). CDR1 SGHRS and CDR2 YFSETQ come from the germline V gene. This CDR3 has 14 residues. V dropped 4 bases and J dropped 1 base, with 11 bases sitting between them. The CDR3 nucleotides are TGCGCCAGCAGCACAGGACGGTCGAACACTGAAGCTTTCTTT. This gives the protein CASSTGRSNTEAFF.

In its sample, this clonotype was seen a few times. The V call is TRBV20-1, the J call TRBJ2-7, with D unclear. The length of the CDR3 is 13 residues. Looked up from germline, CDR1 is DFQATT and CDR2 is SNEGSKA (reference sequence). The ends were cut back, 1 base at V and 3 bases at J, with 10 bases in the middle. CDR3 sequence (DNA): TGCAGTGCTAGAGCTAGTTCTGACTACGAGCAGTACTTC. It translates to CSARASSDYEQYF.

In this sample, this clonotype turned up many times. V usage is TRBV7-8 and J usage is TRBJ2-7, with D possibly being TRBD1 or TRBD2 (6 bases each). This CDR3 spans 14 amino acids. Germline V lookup: CDR1 SGHVS, CDR2 FQNEAQ. The V and J ends lost 1 base and 7 bases respectively, with 14 bases between them. The CDR3 loop is CASSLEAGTWEQYF. CDR3 coding DNA: TGTGCCAGCAGCTTAGAGGCGGGGACATGGGAGCAGTACTTC. The whole variable domain, remainder taken from reference TRBV7-8 and TRBJ2-7, is GAGVSQSPRYKVAKRGQDVALRCDPISGHVSLFWYQQALGQGPEFLTYFQNEAQLDKSGLPSDRFFAERPEGSVSTLKIQRTQQEDSAVYLCASSLEAGTWEQYFGPGTRLTVT.

This clonotype came up a few times. This chain uses TRBV9 with TRBJ1-1; the D is unclear. CDR3 length equals 14 residues. Germline assignment: CDR1 SGDLS and CDR2 YYNGEE. Trimming left V 4 bases short and J 5 bases short, with 15 bases between. This CDR3 reads CASSPLLGRTEAFF. CDR3 bases: TGTGCCAGCAGCCCTCTTTTGGGCAGGACTGAAGCTTTCTTT.